This T cell receptor beta chain is from a study of control samples from healthy donors and cancer patients. The length of the CDR3 is 13 residues. Germline V gene data show CDR1 as MGHRA and CDR2 as YSYEKL. As to this clone: An end of the junction differs from the germline gene, which may be a read error.

Sequencing used immunoSEQ multiplex PCR; TCRdb keeps in-frame clones, though not all of them. The table includes roughly 52,000 clones, 95% to 96% detected once. The sequence derives from a woman under 40 in good health. The rearrangement joins TRBV4-1 to TRBJ2-3; 7 nucleotides agree with TRBD2. The sequencing input was blood. The CDR3 coding sequence is TGCGCCAGCAGCCAAGCCGCCGGGACTATCGTCATTTTT. This encodes CASSQAAGTIVIF.